Listed below are T cell receptor beta chains from one sample, sequenced in a study of a mutant IDH1 vaccine in newly diagnosed glioma. The table came from immunoSEQ multiplex PCR; TCRdb's copy has only in-frame clones and leaves some out. The sample holds around 50,000 clones, 85% to 90% seen once. Which antigens these TCRs recognize remains unknown. The material sequenced was PBMCs, taken from a glioma patient whose treatment included an IDH1 peptide vaccine. These receptors came from a woman between 40 and 55 years old with glioma. The conserved cysteine and the conserved F or W are not part of the CDR3 here. Clone size is given for some rows only: seen once, a few or many times, or a class if the clone is expanded.

size: -
J: TRBJ1-3
V: TRBV6-5
CDR3: ASIGTGGNTIY

size: -
J: TRBJ2-5
V: TRBV15
CDR3: ATSRDHGTQQETQY

size: once
J: TRBJ1-4
V: TRBV29-1
CDR3: SARQASNEKLF

size: -
J: TRBJ1-5
V: TRBV4-1
CDR3: ASSQKQGGQPQH

size: once
J: TRBJ2-1
V: TRBV18
CDR3: ASSPPGGSRNEQF

size: -
J: TRBJ1-1
V: TRBV6-5
CDR3: ASFRGVNTEAF

size: -
J: TRBJ2-2
V: TRBV6-5
CDR3: ASSRPGQSTGELF

size: -
J: TRBJ1-1
V: TRBV5-8
CDR3: ASSLYRTAMNTEAF

size: -
J: TRBJ2-5
V: TRBV6-6
CDR3: ASSYPPEETQY

size: -
J: TRBJ2-2
V: TRBV18
CDR3: ASSPDFTGELF

size: -
J: TRBJ2-1
V: TRBV9
CDR3: ASSVVGHNEQF

size: few
J: TRBJ2-5
V: TRBV29-1
CDR3: SVGTGGGGQETQY

size: -
J: TRBJ2-3
V: TRBV30
CDR3: AWRAGGAPPDTQY

size: once
J: TRBJ1-3
V: TRBV5-1
CDR3: ASSGRQGAAGNTIY